Following are 14 T cell receptor beta chains from one sample sequenced in a study of cytomegalovirus exposure and HLA in healthy donors. With 60 Vbeta and 13 Jbeta primers, the PCR was carried out. Sequencing used immunoSEQ multiplex PCR; TCRdb keeps in-frame clones, though not all of them. The repertoire consists of about 160,000 clones, with approximately 70% occurring once and the leading ten covering around 7%. The sample taken for sequencing was PBMCs. The receptors derive from a man aged 40-49 years in good health and CMV-seropositive.

The chain uses TRBV11-2 and TRBJ1-1; 8 bases agree with TRBD1. Per the germline V gene, CDR1 is SGHAT and CDR2 is FQNNGV. There are 14 residues in the CDR3. V lost 1 base to trimming and J lost 3 bases; unmatched junction nucleotides: 1. The CDR3 DNA follows: TGTGCCAGCAGCTTAGGGACAGGGTACACTGAAGCTTTCTTT. It translates to CASSLGTGYTEAFF.

The chain joins TRBV29-1 to TRBJ1-3; TRBD1 matches at 8 bases. J lost 4 bases, V lost 7 bases, and 6 bases had no gene match. Germline-derived CDR1 and CDR2 are SQVTM and ANQGSEA. The CDR3 loop spans 13 amino acids. CDR3 protein: CSAGQGGGNTIYF. CDR3 in DNA: TGCAGCGCTGGACAGGGAGGCGGAAACACCATATATTTT.

The V call is TRBV19, the J call TRBJ2-3, with 10 bases fitting TRBD1. Per the germline V gene, CDR1 is LNHDA and CDR2 is SQIVND (reference sequence). The CDR3 has 15 amino acids. V gave up 1 base and J gave up 6 bases; unmatched junction bases: 4. The DNA of the CDR3 is TGTGCCAGTAGTATAGGGGACAGGGGATGGGATACGCAGTATTTT. It codes for CASSIGDRGWDTQYF.

The DNA for the CDR3 is TGTGCCAGCAGGGGTCCACAGAGCACAGCAAACTATGGCTACACCTTC. It specifies CASRGPQSTANYGYTF. The chain has TRBV27 and TRBJ1-2; D gene ambiguous. V was shortened by 6 bases and J by 2 bases, with 19 bases between the two germline ends. Germline V gene data show CDR1 as MNHEY and CDR2 as SMNVEV (reference sequence). The CDR3 extends over 16 amino acids.

This clone has just a few counts. V is TRBV19 and J is TRBJ2-3; 10 bases fit TRBD1. The J segment lost 1 base and the V segment lost 6 bases, leaving 7 bases of the junction unmatched. Germline V gene lookup returns CDR1 LNHDA and CDR2 SQIVND (reference sequence). This CDR3 has 16 amino acids. CDR3 residues: CASSRQGARGTDTQYF. For the CDR3, the DNA is TGTGCCAGTAGCCGACAGGGGGCGCGGGGCACAGATACGCAGTATTTT.

V gene TRBV6-5 combines with J gene TRBJ1-1, with 7 nucleotides matching TRBD1. Germline CDR1 reads MNHEY; CDR2 reads SVGAGI. The ends lost 3 bases at V and 1 base at J; junction bases unmatched: 5. The CDR3 is made up of 15 amino acids. CDR3 coding DNA: TGTGCCAGCAGTTATCCCGGACAGGAGAACACTGAAGCTTTCTTT. This gives the protein CASSYPGQENTEAFF.

V usage is TRBV7-3 and J usage is TRBJ1-1; D unresolved. The length of the CDR3 is 13 residues. CDR1 is SGHTA, CDR2 FQGTGA, per germline. Trimming shortened V by 5 bases and J by 2 bases, and 9 bases separated the two germline ends. The CDR3: CASSPGSNTEAFF. Written as DNA, the CDR3 is TGTGCCAGCAGCCCGGGGTCCAACACTGAAGCTTTCTTT.

The rearrangement links TRBV5-1 to TRBJ1-2; 7 nucleotides agree with TRBD1. The V and J ends lost 4 bases and 4 bases, in that order; junction bases with no gene match: 13. The CDR3 spans 16 residues. In germline, CDR1 is SGHRS, CDR2 YFSETQ. The CDR3 reads CASSPDYRGPLYGYTF. CDR3 in DNA: TGCGCCAGCAGCCCCGACTACAGGGGCCCCCTCTATGGCTACACCTTC.

This clone was counted a few times. The chain has TRBV29-1 and TRBJ2-7; unclear D gene. Germline CDR1 reads SQVTM; CDR2 reads ANQGSEA. V lost 1 base to trimming and J lost 3 bases, with 13 bases between them. This CDR3 spans 14 amino acids. The CDR3 nucleotides are TGCAGCGTTGAAGGTTCGACTGGAGTCTACGAGCAGTACTTC. Its translation: CSVEGSTGVYEQYF.

The V gene is TRBV19, the J gene TRBJ1-1; 10 bases line up with TRBD1. Germline-derived CDR1 and CDR2 are LNHDA and SQIVND (reference sequence). This CDR3 comprises 14 residues. The trim removed 5 bases at V and 5 bases at J, leaving 5 bases unmatched. CDR3 amino acids: CASSFGQGGTEAFF. The CDR3 coding sequence is TGTGCCAGTAGTTTCGGACAGGGGGGAACTGAAGCTTTCTTT.

The chain links TRBV7-9 to TRBJ2-1, with 15 positions matching TRBD2. The CDR3 runs to 19 residues. Germline lookup yields CDR1 SEHNR and CDR2 FQNEAQ (reference sequence). The trim removed 7 bases at V and 3 bases at J, leaving 13 bases unmatched. The chain's CDR3 is CASTKRGLAGGLGYNEQFF. The CDR3, as DNA: TGTGCCAGCACCAAACGCGGACTAGCGGGGGGGCTCGGCTACAATGAGCAGTTCTTC.

DNA of the CDR3: TGTGCCACTAAGATTGGGACTACTCATGGCTACACCTTC. It specifies CATKIGTTHGYTF. The chain recombines TRBV7-6 with TRBJ1-2; tentatively, D is TRBD1 (5 bases). The CDR3 is 13 residues long. The germline CDR1 and CDR2 sequences are SGHVS and FNYEAQ. V lost 10 bases to trimming and J lost 6 bases, with 18 bases between them.

This chain links TRBV5-1 with TRBJ2-3; 9 nucleotides agree with TRBD2. The V gene's germline CDR1 is SGHRS and CDR2 YFSETQ. This CDR3 has 16 amino acids. Trimming at V came to 0 bases and at J to 6 bases, leaving 8 bases not matched to a gene. In DNA form, the CDR3 reads TGCGCCAGCAGCTTGGCGGCTAGCGGGGTGGGGGATACGCAGTATTTT. Amino acids: CASSLAASGVGDTQYF.

This clone was seen more than once but under ten times. The V call is TRBV27, the J call TRBJ1-2; tentative D call: TRBD1 (5 bases). CDR1 and CDR2 (germline): MNHEY, SMNVEV (reference sequence). V was cut by 2 bases and J by 5 bases, with 9 bases left in between. The CDR3 totals 13 residues. The CDR3 reads CASSLDGGYGYTF. CDR3 coding DNA: TGTGCCAGCAGTTTAGACGGGGGGTATGGCTACACCTTC.